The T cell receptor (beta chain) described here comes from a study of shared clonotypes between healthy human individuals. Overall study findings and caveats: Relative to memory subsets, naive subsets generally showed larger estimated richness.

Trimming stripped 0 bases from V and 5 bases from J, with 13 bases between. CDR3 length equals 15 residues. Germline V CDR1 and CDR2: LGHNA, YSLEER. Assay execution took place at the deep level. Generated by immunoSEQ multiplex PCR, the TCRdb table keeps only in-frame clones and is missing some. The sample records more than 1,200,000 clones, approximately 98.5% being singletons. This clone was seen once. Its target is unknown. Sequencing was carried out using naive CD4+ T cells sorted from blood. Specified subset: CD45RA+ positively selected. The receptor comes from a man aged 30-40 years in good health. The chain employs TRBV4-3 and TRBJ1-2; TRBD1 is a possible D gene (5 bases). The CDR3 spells CASSQDSQGGYGYTF. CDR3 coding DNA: TGCGCCAGCAGCCAAGACTCGCAGGGAGGGTATGGCTACACCTTC.